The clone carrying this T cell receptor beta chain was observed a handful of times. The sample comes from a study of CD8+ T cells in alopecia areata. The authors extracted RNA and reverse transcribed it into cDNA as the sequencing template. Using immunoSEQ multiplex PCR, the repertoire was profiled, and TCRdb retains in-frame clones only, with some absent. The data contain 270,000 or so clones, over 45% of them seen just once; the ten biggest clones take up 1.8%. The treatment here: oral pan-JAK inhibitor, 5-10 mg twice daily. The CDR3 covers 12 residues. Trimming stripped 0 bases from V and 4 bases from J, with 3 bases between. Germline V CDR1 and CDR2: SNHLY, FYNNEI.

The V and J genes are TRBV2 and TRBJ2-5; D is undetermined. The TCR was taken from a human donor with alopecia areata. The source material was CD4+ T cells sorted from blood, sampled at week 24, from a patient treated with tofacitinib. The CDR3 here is CASSEAGETQYF. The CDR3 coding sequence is TGTGCCAGCAGTGAAGCTGGAGAGACCCAGTACTTC.